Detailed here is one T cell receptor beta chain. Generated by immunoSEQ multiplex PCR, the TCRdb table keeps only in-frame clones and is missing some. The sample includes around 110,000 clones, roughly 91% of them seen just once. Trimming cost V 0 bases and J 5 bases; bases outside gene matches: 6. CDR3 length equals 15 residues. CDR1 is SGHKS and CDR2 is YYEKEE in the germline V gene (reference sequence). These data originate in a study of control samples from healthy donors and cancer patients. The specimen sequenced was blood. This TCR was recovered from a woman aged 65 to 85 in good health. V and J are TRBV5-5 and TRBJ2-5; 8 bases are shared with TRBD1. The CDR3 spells CASSLGTGRQETQYF. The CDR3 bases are TGTGCCAGCAGCTTGGGGACAGGGCGGCAGGAGACCCAGTACTTC.